A selection of T cell receptor beta chains follows, all from one sample in a study of T cells in Graves' hyperthyroidism and ophthalmopathy. TCRdb used MiXCR to reprocess the multiplex PCR reads, holding one entry per CDR3 protein. Of 620,000 or so distinct CDR3 sequences in the sample, roughly 14% were seen once. Sequenced: blood. The receptors stem from a woman aged 45-60 years with Graves' ophthalmopathy. Each CDR3 is given with its conserved first and last residue. D genes are given only for firm matches. Not every row has a clone size; where given, it reads once, few, many or a size class.

many,TRBJ2-1,TRBV9,-,TGTGCCAGCAGCGTTGGGGAGGAACCGTTCGATGAGCAGTTCTTC,CASSVGEEPFDEQFF
few,TRBJ2-7,TRBV13,-,TGTGCCAGCAGCTTAGGCGGCAGGGAAACCTACGAGCAGTACTTC,CASSLGGRETYEQYF
many,TRBJ2-1,TRBV7-2,-,TGTGCCAGCAGCACCCGAAAATACGGCGGGCATTCGGGCAATGAGCAGTTCTTC,CASSTRKYGGHSGNEQFF
-,TRBJ2-1,TRBV10-3,-,TGTGCCATCATGGGTCGCGTTTCGGGAAACAATGAGCAGTTCTTC,CAIMGRVSGNNEQFF
few,TRBJ2-3,TRBV29-1,-,TGCAGCCTTGGATTGGATACGCAGTATTTT,CSLGLDTQYF
many,TRBJ2-3,TRBV11-2,-,TGTGCCAGCAGCAATATTGTCGCCCTGGGGGCAGATACGCAGTATTTT,CASSNIVALGADTQYF
-,TRBJ1-1,TRBV5-6,-,TGTGCCAGCAGTTCTAGATTCTCAGGGAGCTGGTACACTGAAGCTTTCTTT,CASSSRFSGSWYTEAFF
-,TRBJ1-2,TRBV7-3,-,TGTGCCAGCAGCTTGGACAGTTCCTATGGCTACACCTTC,CASSLDSSYGYTF
few,TRBJ2-3,TRBV6-5,-,TGTGCCAGCAGTTACTGGGGGACGCCAGAGGATACGCAGTATTTT,CASSYWGTPEDTQYF
-,TRBJ2-7,TRBV20-1,TRBD2,TGCAGTGCCCCACTACTAGCGGGAGTGTACGAGCAGTACTTC,CSAPLLAGVYEQYF
-,TRBJ2-7,TRBV6-1,TRBD1,TGTGCCAGCATTGGACAGGGTTATCCAAACGAGCAGTACTTC,CASIGQGYPNEQYF
-,TRBJ1-4,TRBV6-1,-,TGTGCCAGCAGTAAAAGACAGGCTAATGAAAAACTGTTTTTT,CASSKRQANEKLFF
few,TRBJ1-2,TRBV18,TRBD1,TGTGCCAGCTCAGCGGCGACAGGGGGCTACTATGGCTACACCTTC,CASSAATGGYYGYTF